This T cell receptor beta chain was sequenced in a study of T-cell reconstitution after alpha-beta-depleted transplantation in children. Study results and limitations: After transplant, high TCRbeta diversity at day 60 in some patients arose from surviving recipient T cells and thymic progenitors. T-cell numbers and diversity one year post-transplant derived largely from freshly generated T cells. Alpha-beta T cells about two months after transplant reportedly derived from several hundred expanded graft clones.

Researchers prepared the TCRbeta library using unique molecular identifiers, the study reports. TCRdb ran MiXCR on the PCR reads and lists one entry per CDR3 protein. The table records some 450,000 distinct CDR3 sequences, about 40% of them present only once. Worth noting for this clonotype: Antigen unknown.

CDR1 and CDR2 from the germline V gene are ENHRY and SYGVKD. This CDR3 spans 13 amino acids. V was pared by 6 bases and J by 4 bases, with 5 bases of the junction left unmatched. The clonotype originates from a girl aged 2-15 years with aplastic anemia, due to receive a stem cell transplant. Sequencing used PBMCs, obtained before TCRalphabeta/CD19-depleted stem cell transplant. This chain joins TRBV10-3 and TRBJ1-2; the match to TRBD1 covers 7 bases. In DNA, the CDR3 is TGTGCCATCAGCCTACAGGGGCCCTATGGCTACACCTTC. This codes for CAISLQGPYGYTF.